A single sample is the source of the 3 T cell receptor beta chains below, sequenced in a study of CD8 T cells in ankylosing spondylitis. Each CDR3 protein is one row after TCRdb ran MiXCR on the 5' RACE reads. The table includes 250,000 to 400,000 distinct CDR3 sequences, around 10% detected once. The sample consisted of blood, either unsorted or a sorted T cell fraction (not recorded which). The receptor set was obtained from a female donor with ankylosing spondylitis or in good health (not recorded which).

This clonotype has more than one count but fewer than ten. This chain uses TRBV5-1 with TRBJ2-1, with 9 bases identical to TRBD1. The CDR3 is made up of 18 amino acids. The V gene end was trimmed by 0 bases and the J gene end by 7 bases; junction bases not matched to a gene: 14. Germline CDR1 SGHRS, CDR2 YFSETQ. The CDR3 spells CASSLVPQGAWTQNEQFF. For the CDR3, the DNA is TGCGCCAGCAGCTTGGTCCCACAGGGGGCGTGGACCCAAAATGAGCAGTTCTTC.

This clonotype appeared many times. The V call is TRBV11-2, the J call TRBJ2-3; D is undetermined. Per the germline V gene, CDR1 is SGHAT and CDR2 is FQNNGV. The CDR3 contains 19 residues. The ends were cut back, 0 bases at V and 0 bases at J, with 19 bases in the middle. For the CDR3, the DNA is TGTGCCAGCAGCTTAGATCTTAGATTACAGTTACTCAGCACAGATACGCAGTATTTT. It encodes CASSLDLRLQLLSTDTQYF.

This clonotype was found many times. The chain recombines TRBV12-3 or TRBV12-4 with TRBJ1-5, with 7 bases matching TRBD1. J lost 5 bases, V lost 5 bases, and 6 bases had no gene match. The CDR3 extends over 14 amino acids. CDR3 nucleotide sequence: TGTGCCAGCAGTCCTACCGGGACAGATCAGCCCCAGCATTTT. Encoded protein: CASSPTGTDQPQHF.